These 7 T cell receptor beta chains came from one sample sequenced in a study of a mutant IDH1 vaccine in newly diagnosed glioma. Their recognized antigens are unknown. Stated time point: week 11, during vaccination. The investigators gave 300 ug of mutant IDH1 20-mer peptide in each vaccine dose, together with topical imiquimod. The table came from immunoSEQ multiplex PCR; TCRdb's copy has only in-frame clones and leaves some out. Of about 110,000 clones listed, about 90% are singletons. The source was PBMCs, collected from a glioma patient whose treatment included an IDH1 peptide vaccine. These receptors originate from a woman in her 50s with glioma.

The V call is TRBV5-1, the J call TRBJ2-5, with 12 bases aligning to TRBD1. Near its end, the DNA agrees better with TRBJ2-7, so the J call may be wrong. Per germline, CDR1 SGHRS and CDR2 YFSETQ. CDR3 length: 15 residues. The CDR3 region has the DNA TGCGCCAGCACCCCTATAGGGGGACAGGGGGCCGAGCAGTACTTC. Translated, it gives CASTPIGGQGAEQYF.

This chain connects TRBV4-2 to TRBJ2-2; no reliable D call. Germline-derived CDR1 and CDR2 are LGHNA and YNFKEQ. Trimming stripped 0 bases from V and 7 bases from J, with 9 bases between. The CDR3 extends over 14 amino acids. CDR3 in amino acids: CASSQDRVDGELFF. CDR3 DNA sequence: TGTGCCAGCAGCCAAGACCGGGTTGACGGGGAGCTGTTTTTT.

The V and J genes are TRBV27 and TRBJ2-7, with 9 bases lining up with TRBD1. The germline CDR1 and CDR2 sequences are MNHEY and SMNVEV (reference sequence). The CDR3 runs 15 residues. V was pared by 3 bases and J by 4 bases, with 7 bases of the junction left unmatched. DNA for the CDR3: TGTGCCAGCAGTTTTACGGGACAGGGAAATTACGAGCAGTACTTC. Amino acid sequence: CASSFTGQGNYEQYF.

The chain carries TRBV14 and TRBJ2-1; D call uncertain. The CDR3 is 13 residues long. CDR1 and CDR2 from the germline V gene are SGHDN and FVKESK. Trimming shortened V by 4 bases and J by 4 bases, and 8 bases separated the two germline ends. The CDR3 reads CASSRATYNEQFF. The CDR3 DNA reads TGTGCCAGCAGCCGCGCGACATACAATGAGCAGTTCTTC. The entire variable domain, with the rest obtained from reference TRBV14 and TRBJ2-1, is as follows: EAGVTQFPSHSVIEKGQTVTLRCDPISGHDNLYWYRRVMGKEIKFLLHFVKESKQDESGMPNNRFLAERTGGTYSTLKVQPAELEDSGVYFCASSRATYNEQFFGPGTRLTVL.

The chain recombines TRBV27 with TRBJ1-1, with D unresolved. Germline loops: CDR1 MNHEY, CDR2 SMNVEV (reference sequence). V lost 3 bases and J 1 base, leaving 6 bases between the germline ends. The CDR3 runs 13 residues. CDR3 amino acids: CASSFWPNTEAFF. The DNA of the CDR3 is TGTGCCAGCAGTTTTTGGCCGAACACTGAAGCTTTCTTT.

The chain is built from TRBV27 and TRBJ1-1; D is unresolved. The CDR3 totals 14 residues. Between the trimmed V and J ends, which lost 2 bases and 4 bases, there was a span of 11 bases. Germline loops: CDR1 MNHEY, CDR2 SMNVEV (reference sequence). CDR3 sequence (DNA): TGTGCCAGCAGTTTAAGCGCCGGGTTCACTGAAGCTTTCTTT. This codes for CASSLSAGFTEAFF.

The J gene is TRBJ1-6, the V gene TRBV5-4, with a weak D call TRBD1 (5 bases). The V and J ends lost 0 bases and 3 bases respectively, with 7 bases between them. Germline V gene sequence: CDR1 SGHNT, CDR2 YYREEE (reference sequence). This CDR3 has 15 amino acids. For the CDR3, the DNA is TGTGCCAGCAGCTTGGGGGGCGGCTATAATTCACCCCTCCACTTT. Its translation is CASSLGGGYNSPLHF. The whole variable domain, filled in from reference TRBV5-4 and TRBJ1-6, reads ETGVTQSPTHLIKTRGQQVTLRCSSQSGHNTVSWYQQALGQGPQFIFQYYREEENGRGNFPPRFSGLQFPNYSSELNVNALELDDSALYLCASSLGGGYNSPLHFGNGTRLTVT.